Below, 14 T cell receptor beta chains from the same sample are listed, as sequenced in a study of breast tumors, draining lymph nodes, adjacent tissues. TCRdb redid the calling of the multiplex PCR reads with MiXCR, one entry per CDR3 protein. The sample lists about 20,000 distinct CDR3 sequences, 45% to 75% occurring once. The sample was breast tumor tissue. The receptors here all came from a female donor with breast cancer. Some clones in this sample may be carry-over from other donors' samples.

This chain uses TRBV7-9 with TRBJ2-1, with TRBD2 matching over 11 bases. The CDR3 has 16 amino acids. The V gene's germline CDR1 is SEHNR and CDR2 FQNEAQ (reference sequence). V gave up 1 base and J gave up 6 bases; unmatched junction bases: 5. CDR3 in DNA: TGTGCCAGCAGCTTAGGTGGTAGCGGGAGGGCCAATGAGCAGTTCTTC. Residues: CASSLGGSGRANEQFF.

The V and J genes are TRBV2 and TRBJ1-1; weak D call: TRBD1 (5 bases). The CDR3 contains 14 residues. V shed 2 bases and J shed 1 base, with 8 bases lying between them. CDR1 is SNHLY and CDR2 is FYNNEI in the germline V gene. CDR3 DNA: TGTGCCAGCAGTGAAAGGGGTGGGAACACTGAAGCTTTCTTT. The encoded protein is CASSERGGNTEAFF. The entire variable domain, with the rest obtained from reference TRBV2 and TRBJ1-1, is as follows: EPEVTQTPSHQVTQMGQEVILRCVPISNHLYFYWYRQILGQKVEFLVSFYNNEISEKSEIFDDQFSVERPDGSNFTLKIRSTKLEDSAMYFCASSERGGNTEAFFGQGTRLTVV.

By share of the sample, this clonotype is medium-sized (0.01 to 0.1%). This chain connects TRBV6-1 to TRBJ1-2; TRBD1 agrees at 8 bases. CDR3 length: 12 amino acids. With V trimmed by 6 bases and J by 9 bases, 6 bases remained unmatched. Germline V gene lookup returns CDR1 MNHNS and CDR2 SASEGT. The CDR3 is CASRPQGGSYTF. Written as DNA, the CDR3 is TGTGCCAGCAGGCCACAGGGGGGGAGCTACACCTTC.

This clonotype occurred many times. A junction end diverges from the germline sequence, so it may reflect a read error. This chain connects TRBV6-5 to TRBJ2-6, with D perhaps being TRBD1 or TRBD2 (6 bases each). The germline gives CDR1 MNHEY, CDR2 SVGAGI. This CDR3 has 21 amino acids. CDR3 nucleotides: TGTGCCAGCAGTCACTCGATCTTGGTTGAGGGGGGCCCGGCTGGGGCCAACGTCCTGACTTTC. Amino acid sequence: CASSHSILVEGGPAGANVLTF.

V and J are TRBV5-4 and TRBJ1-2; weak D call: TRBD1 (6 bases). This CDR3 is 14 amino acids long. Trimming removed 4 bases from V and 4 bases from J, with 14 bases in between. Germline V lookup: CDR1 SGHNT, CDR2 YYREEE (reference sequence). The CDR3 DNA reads TGTGCCAGCAGCCCCCAACAGGGCGTCTATGGCTACACCTTC. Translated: CASSPQQGVYGYTF.

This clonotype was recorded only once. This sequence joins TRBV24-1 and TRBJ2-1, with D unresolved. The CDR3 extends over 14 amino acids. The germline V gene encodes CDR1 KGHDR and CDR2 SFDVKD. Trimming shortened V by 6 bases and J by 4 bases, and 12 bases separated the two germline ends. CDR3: CATSSRTAYNEQFF. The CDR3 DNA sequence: TGTGCCACCAGTTCCCGGACGGCATACAATGAGCAGTTCTTC.

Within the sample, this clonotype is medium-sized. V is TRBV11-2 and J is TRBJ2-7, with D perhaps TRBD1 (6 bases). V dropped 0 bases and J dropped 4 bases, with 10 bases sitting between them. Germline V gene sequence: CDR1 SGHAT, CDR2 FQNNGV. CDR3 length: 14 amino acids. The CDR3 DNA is TGTGCCAGCAGCTTAGATCGAGGGGGTTACGAGCAGTACTTC. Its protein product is CASSLDRGGYEQYF. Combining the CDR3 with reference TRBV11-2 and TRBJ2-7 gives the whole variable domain EAGVAQSPRYKIIEKRQSVAFWCNPISGHATLYWYQQILGQGPKLLIQFQNNGVVDDSQLPKDRFSAERLKGVDSTLKIQPAKLEDSAVYLCASSLDRGGYEQYFGPGTRLTVT.

CDR3 protein: CASSLLLAGGPADTQYF. The CDR3 DNA reads as TGTGCCAGCAGCTTACTCCTGGCGGGAGGGCCCGCAGATACGCAGTATTTT. The chain employs TRBV7-6 and TRBJ2-3; TRBD2 aligns across 9 bases. Germline CDR1 and CDR2: SGHVS and FNYEAQ. With V trimmed by 2 bases and J by 4 bases, 10 bases remained unmatched. This CDR3 spans 17 amino acids.

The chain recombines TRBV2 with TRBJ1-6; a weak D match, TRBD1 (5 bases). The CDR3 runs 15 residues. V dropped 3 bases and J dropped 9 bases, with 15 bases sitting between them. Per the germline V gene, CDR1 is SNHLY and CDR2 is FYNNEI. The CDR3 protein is CASSDKGRGGSPLHF. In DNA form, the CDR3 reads TGTGCCAGCAGTGATAAGGGACGGGGCGGTTCACCCCTCCACTTT.

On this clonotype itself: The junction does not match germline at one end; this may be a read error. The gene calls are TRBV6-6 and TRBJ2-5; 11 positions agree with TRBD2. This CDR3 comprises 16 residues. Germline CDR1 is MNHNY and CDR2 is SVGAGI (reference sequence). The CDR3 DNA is TGTGCCAACAGTCGAGGAACTAGCGGGAGATCGGAGACCCAGTACTTC. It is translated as CANSRGTSGRSETQYF.

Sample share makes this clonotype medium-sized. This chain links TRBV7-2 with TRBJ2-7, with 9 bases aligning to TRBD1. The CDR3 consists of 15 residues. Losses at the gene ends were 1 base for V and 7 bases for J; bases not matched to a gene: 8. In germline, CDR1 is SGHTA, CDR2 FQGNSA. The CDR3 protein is CASSLVATGGQEQYF. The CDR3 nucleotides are TGTGCCAGCAGCTTAGTAGCGACAGGGGGGCAGGAGCAGTACTTC.

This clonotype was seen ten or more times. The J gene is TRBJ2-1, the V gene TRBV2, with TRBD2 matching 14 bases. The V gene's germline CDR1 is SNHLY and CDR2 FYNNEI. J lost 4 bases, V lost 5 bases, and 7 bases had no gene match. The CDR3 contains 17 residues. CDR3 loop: CASSYSGLAGVYNEQFF. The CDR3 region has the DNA TGTGCCAGCAGTTATTCGGGACTAGCGGGAGTGTACAATGAGCAGTTCTTC.

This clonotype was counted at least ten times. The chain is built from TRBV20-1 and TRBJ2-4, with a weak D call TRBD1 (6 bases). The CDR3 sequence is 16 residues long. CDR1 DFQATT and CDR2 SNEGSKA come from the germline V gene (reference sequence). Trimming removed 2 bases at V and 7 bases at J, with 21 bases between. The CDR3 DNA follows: TGCAGTGCTAGACACAACAGGGCGACCCAAGGGAACATTCAGTACTTC. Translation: CSARHNRATQGNIQYF.

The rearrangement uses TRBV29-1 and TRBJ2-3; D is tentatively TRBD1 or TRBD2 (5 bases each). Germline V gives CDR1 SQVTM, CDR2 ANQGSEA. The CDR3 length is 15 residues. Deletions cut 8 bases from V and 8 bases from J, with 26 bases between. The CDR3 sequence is CSTGPGLVLSGTQYF. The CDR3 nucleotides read TGCAGCACCGGGCCGGGGCTGGTGTTGTCGGGTACGCAGTATTTT.